This TCR beta chain is drawn from a study of Ad26.COV2.S vaccination and SARS-CoV-2 variants. Looking at the study overall: Ad26.COV2.S was injected intramuscularly once or twice, 56 days apart.

The method was immunoSEQ multiplex PCR; TCRdb's version includes in-frame clones alone and lacks a portion of them. The sample comprises over 400,000 clones, approximately 92% of which are singletons, and 1.5% to 2% rests with the top ten. Documented treatment: around 19 received Ad26.COV2.S at low or high dose, single or two shots; several received placebo; per-sample allocation not given. Collection of the samples took place on day 63 after the first injection of vaccine or placebo. A remark on this clone: Its antigen is not known.

Looked up from germline, CDR1 is SEHNR and CDR2 is FQNEAQ (reference sequence). This CDR3 contains 14 residues. Trimming left V 5 bases short and J 7 bases short, with 15 bases between. Points from the study as a whole: Spike-specific TCR breadth ran higher among vaccine recipients than placebo recipients.

V usage is TRBV7-9 and J usage is TRBJ2-1; D may be TRBD2 (5 bases). This clonotype originated in a person aged 18-60 years who received the Ad26.COV2.S COVID-19 vaccine or a placebo. This specimen consisted of peripheral blood, obtained in a trial of Ad26.COV2.S vaccine versus placebo. The CDR3 sequence is CASSPRVLGNEQFF. Here the CDR3 DNA reads TGTGCCAGCAGCCCTCGGGTACTAGGGAATGAGCAGTTCTTC.